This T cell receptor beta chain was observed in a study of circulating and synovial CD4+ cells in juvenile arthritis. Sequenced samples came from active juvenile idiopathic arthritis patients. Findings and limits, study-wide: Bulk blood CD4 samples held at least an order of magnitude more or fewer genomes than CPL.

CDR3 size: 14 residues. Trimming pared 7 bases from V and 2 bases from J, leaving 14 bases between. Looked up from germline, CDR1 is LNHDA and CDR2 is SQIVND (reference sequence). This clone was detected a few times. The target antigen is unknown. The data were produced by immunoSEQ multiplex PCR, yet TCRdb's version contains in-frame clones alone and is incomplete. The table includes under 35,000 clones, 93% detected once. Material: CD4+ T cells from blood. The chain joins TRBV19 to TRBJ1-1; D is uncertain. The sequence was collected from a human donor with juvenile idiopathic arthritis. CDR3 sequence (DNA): TGTGCCAGTAAACTCTCGGCAGGCAACACTGAAGCTTTCTTT. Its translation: CASKLSAGNTEAFF.